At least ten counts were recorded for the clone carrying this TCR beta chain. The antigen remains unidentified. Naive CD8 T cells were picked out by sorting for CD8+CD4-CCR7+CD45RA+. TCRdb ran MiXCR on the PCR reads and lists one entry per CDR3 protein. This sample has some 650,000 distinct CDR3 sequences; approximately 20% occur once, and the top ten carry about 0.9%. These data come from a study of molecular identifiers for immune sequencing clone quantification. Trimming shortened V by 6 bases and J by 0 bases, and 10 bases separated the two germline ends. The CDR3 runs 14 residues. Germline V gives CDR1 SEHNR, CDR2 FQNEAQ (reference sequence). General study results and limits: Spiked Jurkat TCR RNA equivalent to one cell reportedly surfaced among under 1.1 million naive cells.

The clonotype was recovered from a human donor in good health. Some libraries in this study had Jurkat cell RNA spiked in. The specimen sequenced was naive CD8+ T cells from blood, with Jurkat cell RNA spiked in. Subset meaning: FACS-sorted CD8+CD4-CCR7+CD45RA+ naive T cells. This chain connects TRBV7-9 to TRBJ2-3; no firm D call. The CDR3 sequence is CASSPSTSTDTQYF. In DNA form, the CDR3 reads TGTGCCAGCAGTCCCAGTACTAGCACAGATACGCAGTATTTT.